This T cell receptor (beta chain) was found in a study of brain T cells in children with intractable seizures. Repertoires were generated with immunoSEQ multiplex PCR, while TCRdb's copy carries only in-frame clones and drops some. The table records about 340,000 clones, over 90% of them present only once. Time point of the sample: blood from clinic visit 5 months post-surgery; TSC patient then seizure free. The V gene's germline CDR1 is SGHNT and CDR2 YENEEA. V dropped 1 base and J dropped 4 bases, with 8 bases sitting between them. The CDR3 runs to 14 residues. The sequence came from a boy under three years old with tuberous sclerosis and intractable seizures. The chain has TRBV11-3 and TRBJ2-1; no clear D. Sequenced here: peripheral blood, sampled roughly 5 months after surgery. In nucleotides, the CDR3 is TGTGCCAGCAGCTTAGTAACGGCTTACAATGAGCAGTTCTTC. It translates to CASSLVTAYNEQFF.